A single sample is the source of the 28 T cell receptor beta chains below, sequenced in a study of control samples from healthy donors and cancer patients. Sequencing used immunoSEQ multiplex PCR; TCRdb keeps in-frame clones, though not all of them. This sample has about 94,000 clones, with 90% found just once. Material for sequencing was blood. The receptors were gathered from a woman aged 18-29 years in good health.

This chain links TRBV9 with TRBJ1-6, with D unclear. The CDR3 consists of 16 residues. Deletions cut 0 bases from V and 0 bases from J, with 7 bases between. Germline assignment: CDR1 SGDLS and CDR2 YYNGEE. The chain's CDR3 is CASSVDASSYNSPLHF. CDR3 sequence (DNA): TGTGCCAGCAGCGTAGATGCGAGCTCCTATAATTCACCCCTCCACTTT.

The rearrangement uses TRBV19 and TRBJ1-4; D is ambiguous. CDR1 LNHDA and CDR2 SQIVND come from the germline V gene (reference sequence). V lost 3 bases to trimming and J lost 6 bases, with 11 bases between them. This CDR3 has 14 residues. The CDR3 spells CASSIVSEDEKLFF. For the CDR3, the DNA is TGTGCCAGTAGTATTGTATCAGAAGATGAAAAACTGTTTTTT.

The count of this clone is one. This chain links TRBV6-5 with TRBJ1-1; no reliable D call. In germline, CDR1 is MNHEY, CDR2 SVGAGI. The CDR3 contains 13 residues. The V end was cut by 6 bases, the J end by 1 base, with 9 bases between. The CDR3 here is CASRPDGNTEAFF. The DNA of the CDR3 is TGTGCCAGCAGGCCCGACGGGAACACTGAAGCTTTCTTT.

This clone has more than one count but fewer than ten. The chain combines TRBV19 with TRBJ1-5, with 9 bases matching TRBD1. Per the germline V gene, CDR1 is LNHDA and CDR2 is SQIVND (reference sequence). The CDR3 is 19 amino acids. V lost 2 bases and J lost 4; bases outside the gene matches: 15. This chain's CDR3 is CASSIKRPGQGIVNQPQHF. CDR3 sequence (DNA): TGTGCCAGTAGTATAAAGCGTCCGGGACAGGGTATCGTAAATCAGCCCCAGCATTTT.

The chain links TRBV3-1 (or the pseudogene TRBV3-2) to TRBJ2-3; TRBD2 matches 7 bases. The CDR3 totals 16 residues. With V trimmed by 4 bases and J by 2 bases, 9 bases remained unmatched. The germline V gene encodes CDR1 LGHDT and CDR2 YNNKEL (reference sequence). The DNA of the CDR3 is TGTGCCAGCAGCCCTTCATACCGGGGGGTCACAGATACGCAGTATTTT. Residues: CASSPSYRGVTDTQYF.

The chain links TRBV11-3 to TRBJ2-2, with no clear D. The V gene lost 5 bases and the J gene lost 2 bases, with 9 bases spanning the gap. The CDR3 is made up of 14 amino acids. Germline V gene data show CDR1 as SGHNT and CDR2 as YENEEA. DNA for the CDR3: TGTGCCAGCAGCAGGGATTTTAACACCGGGGAGCTGTTTTTT. Translation gives CASSRDFNTGELFF. Full variable domain (rest looked up from reference TRBV11-3 and TRBJ2-2): EAGVVQSPRYKIIEKKQPVAFWCNPISGHNTLYWYLQNLGQGPELLIRYENEEAVDDSQLPKDRFSAERLKGVDSTLKIQPAELGDSAVYLCASSRDFNTGELFFGEGSRLTVL.

The chain combines TRBV3-1 (or the pseudogene TRBV3-2) with TRBJ1-5; TRBD1 aligns across 7 bases. The CDR3 totals 15 residues. CDR1 LGHDT and CDR2 YNNKEL come from the germline V gene (reference sequence). The J segment lost 2 bases and the V segment lost 3 bases, leaving 4 bases of the junction unmatched. As DNA, the CDR3 is TGTGCCAGCAGCCAGTCTACAGGGGGCAATCAGCCCCAGCATTTT. This codes for CASSQSTGGNQPQHF.

The chain carries TRBV13 and TRBJ2-7; D is possibly TRBD1 or TRBD2 (5 bases each). CDR1 is PRHDT and CDR2 is FYEKMQ in the germline V gene (reference sequence). The length of the CDR3 is 14 residues. V was pared by 4 bases and J by 2 bases, with 12 bases between. As DNA, the CDR3 is TGTGCCAGCAGCTCCCGGGACGGAACCTACGAGCAGTACTTC. Translation: CASSSRDGTYEQYF.

This clone was found once. The chain uses TRBV3-1 (or the pseudogene TRBV3-2) and TRBJ2-3, with 9 bases aligning to TRBD2. This CDR3 comprises 15 residues. Germline CDR1 is LGHDT and CDR2 is YNNKEL (reference sequence). Trimming cost V 4 bases and J 5 bases; bases outside gene matches: 7. This CDR3 reads CASSLLAGTIDTQYF. The CDR3 DNA is TGTGCCAGCAGCCTCCTAGCGGGGACAATAGATACGCAGTATTTT.

CDR3 DNA: TGCGCCAGCAGCGGGGGACAGGGAGAAAGTAGGCAGTACTTC. It translates to CASSGGQGESRQYF. This chain links TRBV5-1 with TRBJ2-7; TRBD1 matches 9 bases. From germline, CDR1 is SGHRS and CDR2 YFSETQ. The CDR3 is 14 residues long. V was clipped by 4 bases and J by 9 bases; unmatched bases: 11.

The chain recombines TRBV20-1 with TRBJ2-6; D is undetermined. Trimming shortened V by 3 bases and J by 0 bases, and 6 bases separated the two germline ends. Per germline, CDR1 DFQATT and CDR2 SNEGSKA (reference sequence). This CDR3 is 14 amino acids long. CDR3: CSASLGSGANVLTF. In DNA, the CDR3 is TGCAGTGCTAGTTTGGGCTCTGGGGCCAACGTCCTGACTTTC.

This chain links TRBV28 with TRBJ1-3; no clear D. Per germline, CDR1 MDHEN and CDR2 SYDVKM. V was clipped by 2 bases and J by 1 base, with 9 bases between them. The CDR3 is made up of 15 amino acids. The CDR3, as DNA: TGTGCCAGCAGTTTACCCGGGGATTCTGGAAACACCATATATTTT. Amino acids: CASSLPGDSGNTIYF.

The V gene is TRBV7-9, the J gene TRBJ1-4; 7 bases are a match to TRBD1. V dropped 5 bases and J dropped 3; count of bases not matched to a gene: 6. Germline assignment: CDR1 SEHNR and CDR2 FQNEAQ (reference sequence). The CDR3 is 15 amino acids. The CDR3 here is CASSPQTGSNEKLFF. The CDR3 DNA reads TGTGCCAGCAGCCCTCAGACAGGGTCTAATGAAAAACTGTTTTTT.

This sequence joins TRBV7-9 and TRBJ2-1; 10 nucleotides match TRBD2. V lost 5 bases, J lost 2 bases, and 3 bases stayed unmatched. The CDR3 is 15 amino acids. Germline CDR1 is SEHNR and CDR2 is FQNEAQ (reference sequence). The CDR3 coding sequence is TGTGCCAGCAGCCCCAGCGGGGGGGCCTACAATGAGCAGTTCTTC. This gives the protein CASSPSGGAYNEQFF.

This sequence joins TRBV5-1 and TRBJ2-5, with TRBD1 as a possible D gene (5 bases). The CDR3 is 15 amino acids. V lost 0 bases and J lost 3, with 12 bases in between. The germline CDR1 and CDR2 sequences are SGHRS and YFSETQ. CDR3 DNA: TGCGCCAGCAGCTTGGGGGCAGGGCAAGAAGAGACCCAGTACTTC. Translated: CASSLGAGQEETQYF.

The chain links TRBV19 to TRBJ1-1, with D perhaps TRBD1 (5 bases). Germline V CDR1 and CDR2: LNHDA, SQIVND (reference sequence). The CDR3 loop spans 13 amino acids. V lost 3 bases, J lost 7 bases, and 12 bases lay in between. This CDR3 is CASSIDGGIEAFF. The CDR3, as DNA: TGTGCCAGTAGTATCGACGGGGGGATTGAAGCTTTCTTT.

The chain combines TRBV7-8 with TRBJ1-4, with a tentative D call TRBD1 (5 bases). Deletions cut 0 bases from V and 5 bases from J, with 10 bases between. CDR1 is SGHVS and CDR2 is FQNEAQ in the germline V gene. The CDR3 extends over 15 amino acids. The CDR3 DNA reads TGTGCCAGCAGCTTAGCTCAGGGAGGGAATGAAAAACTGTTTTTT. Translated, it gives CASSLAQGGNEKLFF.

The chain links TRBV21-1 to TRBJ1-2; the table's D call TRBD1 went unverified against the DNA. TRBV21-1 is reported as a pseudogene. The CDR3 is 16 amino acids. CDR3 DNA: TGTGCCAGCAGCCTTTTTTGTGCAGGCTTCCACTATGGCTACACCTTC. Amino acid sequence: CASSLFCAGFHYGYTF.

The rearrangement joins TRBV5-5 to TRBJ1-5; 11 bases are a match to TRBD1. The germline CDR1 and CDR2 sequences are SGHKS and YYEKEE (reference sequence). The CDR3 sequence is 18 residues long. V dropped 2 bases and J dropped 0; count of bases not matched to a gene: 7. The CDR3 here is CASSLRDRGRYSNQPQHF. In DNA, the CDR3 is TGTGCCAGCAGCTTAAGGGACAGGGGGAGATATAGCAATCAGCCCCAGCATTTT.

The chain is built from TRBV2 and TRBJ2-7; tentatively, D is TRBD1 (5 bases). Germline V gene data show CDR1 as SNHLY and CDR2 as FYNNEI. The germline V and J ends were trimmed by 7 bases and 3 bases, with 10 bases remaining between them. The CDR3 loop spans 12 amino acids. CDR3 sequence: CASNQGIYEQYF. The CDR3 DNA is TGTGCCAGCAATCAGGGTATCTACGAGCAGTACTTC.

The chain combines TRBV27 with TRBJ1-6; unclear D gene. The germline CDR1 and CDR2 sequences are MNHEY and SMNVEV (reference sequence). The V end lost 6 bases, the J end lost 10 bases, and 13 bases lay between the germline ends. The CDR3 sequence is 13 residues long. The chain's CDR3 is CASSPDIFSPLHF. In DNA form, the CDR3 reads TGTGCCAGCAGCCCCGACATATTCTCACCCCTCCACTTT.

The chain recombines TRBV6-5 with TRBJ1-5; D not resolved. The CDR3 has 15 amino acids. In germline, CDR1 is MNHEY, CDR2 SVGAGI. V was clipped by 5 bases and J by 7 bases, with 18 bases between them. In nucleotides, the CDR3 is TGTGCCAGCAGTAGGGCCCTAGGAGGTATGCAGCCCCAGCATTTT. Residues: CASSRALGGMQPQHF.

V is TRBV5-5 and J is TRBJ1-6; D is unclear. This CDR3 is built from 15 residues. CDR1 is SGHKS, CDR2 YYEKEE, per germline (reference sequence). Trimming cost V 4 bases and J 10 bases, with 18 bases left between them. The CDR3 region has the DNA TGTGCCAGCAGCCCGTCCATGGAGAGGTACTCACCCCTCCACTTT. Translating gives CASSPSMERYSPLHF. The full variable domain, its missing parts supplied by reference TRBV5-5 and TRBJ1-6, is DAGVTQSPTHLIKTRGQQVTLRCSPISGHKSVSWYQQVLGQGPQFIFQYYEKEERGRGNFPDRFSARQFPNYSSELNVNALLLGDSALYLCASSPSMERYSPLHFGNGTRLTVT.

This chain links TRBV24-1 with TRBJ1-1; D perhaps matches TRBD1 (5 bases). The V gene lost 3 bases and the J gene lost 4 bases, with 14 bases spanning the gap. The germline gives CDR1 KGHDR, CDR2 SFDVKD. CDR3 length: 15 amino acids. The CDR3 reads CATSDGGLHGTEAFF. DNA of the CDR3: TGTGCCACCAGTGATGGGGGATTGCACGGCACTGAAGCTTTCTTT.

This clone appeared once. The rearrangement joins TRBV5-1 to TRBJ2-7, with TRBD1 as a possible D gene (6 bases). CDR1 and CDR2 from the germline V gene are SGHRS and YFSETQ. There are 15 residues in the CDR3. Trimming cost V 0 bases and J 0 bases, with 10 bases left between them. The CDR3 sequence is CASSLGEQGSYEQYF. CDR3 coding DNA: TGCGCCAGCAGCTTGGGGGAACAGGGCTCCTACGAGCAGTACTTC.

This clone was counted between two and nine times. This rearrangement joins TRBV3-1 (or the pseudogene TRBV3-2) to TRBJ2-5; weak D call: TRBD2 (5 bases). Germline CDR1 LGHDT, CDR2 YNNKEL (reference sequence). Trimming left V 4 bases short and J 7 bases short, with 19 bases between. The CDR3 extends over 15 amino acids. CDR3 in amino acids: CASSLPSRGERTQYF. CDR3 nucleotides: TGTGCCAGCAGCCTACCGTCCCGGGGAGAGAGGACCCAGTACTTC.

On this clone: The junction does not match germline at one end; this may be a read error. This chain connects TRBV11-2 to TRBJ1-1; D is ambiguous. The CDR3 has 13 amino acids. CDR1 and CDR2 from the germline V gene are SGHAT and FQNNGV. CDR3 amino acids: CASSLGPEKTWTF. Written as DNA, the CDR3 is TGTGCCAGCAGCTTAGGCCCGGAGAAAACTTGGACCTTT.

The chain combines TRBV19 with TRBJ1-2, with D unclear. This CDR3 is 17 amino acids long. The V and J ends lost 7 bases and 1 base respectively, with 22 bases between them. Per germline, CDR1 LNHDA and CDR2 SQIVND (reference sequence). The CDR3 region has the DNA TGTGCCAGTACCCTCGGAGTTGGGCAGCCGGATAACTATGGCTACACCTTC. It codes for CASTLGVGQPDNYGYTF.